These 5 T cell receptor beta chains originate from one sample sequenced in a study of T cells in Graves' hyperthyroidism and ophthalmopathy. TCR beta CDR3 regions were amplified from RNA transcripts. RT-PCR in the first round (using the HTBI primer set) targeted the TCR CDR3. TCRdb used MiXCR to reprocess the multiplex PCR reads, holding one entry per CDR3 protein. The sample records about 590,000 distinct CDR3 sequences, approximately 14% being singletons. The sample comprised blood. All receptors derive from a young woman with Graves' hyperthyroidism.

Ten or more counts support this clonotype. This chain links TRBV20-1 with TRBJ2-1; maybe TRBD2 (5 bases). The CDR3 is made up of 15 amino acids. Germline CDR1 reads DFQATT; CDR2 reads SNEGSKA (reference sequence). With 0 bases removed from V and 2 bases from J, the gap between germline ends came to 11 bases. The CDR3 protein is CSARDMVAPYNEQFF. The CDR3 coding sequence is TGCAGTGCTAGAGATATGGTAGCGCCCTACAATGAGCAGTTCTTC.

This clonotype was detected many times. The gene calls are TRBV7-2 and TRBJ2-1, with D unresolved. The V end was cut by 1 base, the J end by 4 bases, with 8 bases between. This CDR3 contains 14 residues. In germline, CDR1 is SGHTA, CDR2 FQGNSA. In DNA, the CDR3 is TGTGCCAGCAGCTTAGGGTACCGATACAATGAGCAGTTCTTC. It yields the protein CASSLGYRYNEQFF.

This clonotype was counted ten times or more. The chain couples TRBV30 to TRBJ2-5, with a possible D match to TRBD1 (6 bases). Germline assignment: CDR1 GTSNPN and CDR2 SVGIG (reference sequence). V lost 0 bases to trimming and J lost 2 bases, with 10 bases between them. The length of the CDR3 is 14 residues. In DNA form, the CDR3 reads TGTGCCTGGAGTGTAGGGGGTTCTCAAGAGACCCAGTACTTC. Residues: CAWSVGGSQETQYF.

Turning to this clonotype: This may be a read error: a much more frequent sequence differs by one nucleotide. The chain joins TRBV2 to TRBJ1-3; no definite D call. This CDR3 region has 13 residues. CDR1 SNHLY and CDR2 FYNNEI come from the germline V gene. Deletions cut 10 bases from V and 4 bases from J, with 14 bases between. CDR3 DNA sequence: TGTGCCACCGACCCATCCCAGGGAAACACCATATATTTT. Translated: CATDPSQGNTIYF.

In the case of this clonotype: One end of the junction varies from germline; a read error may be responsible. The chain employs TRBV11-1 and TRBJ2-3; the D call may be TRBD1 or TRBD2 (5 bases each). Germline CDR1 SGHAT, CDR2 FQDESV (reference sequence). The CDR3 extends over 16 amino acids. Here the CDR3 reads CASSHPRDESTDTQYF. For the CDR3, the DNA is TGCGCCAGCAGCCATCCCCGGGACGAAAGCACAGATACGCAGTATTTT.